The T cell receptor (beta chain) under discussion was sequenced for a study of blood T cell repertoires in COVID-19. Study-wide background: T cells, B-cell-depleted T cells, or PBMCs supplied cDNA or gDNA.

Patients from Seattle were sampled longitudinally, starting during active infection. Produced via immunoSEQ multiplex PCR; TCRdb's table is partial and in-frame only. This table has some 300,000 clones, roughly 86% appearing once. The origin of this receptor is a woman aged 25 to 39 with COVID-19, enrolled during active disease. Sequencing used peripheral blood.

The DNA for the CDR3 is TGTGCCAGCAGTTCCGGACAGCGAGAGACCCAGTACTTC. This gives the protein CASSSGQRETQYF. The V and J genes are TRBV5-4 and TRBJ2-5; perhaps TRBD1 as D (6 bases). The CDR3 runs 13 residues. Germline-derived CDR1 and CDR2 are SGHNT and YYREEE (reference sequence). Trimming took off 5 bases at V and 4 bases at J, with 12 bases between the two ends. The full variable domain, rest sourced from reference TRBV5-4 and TRBJ2-5, is ETGVTQSPTHLIKTRGQQVTLRCSSQSGHNTVSWYQQALGQGPQFIFQYYREEENGRGNFPPRFSGLQFPNYSSELNVNALELDDSALYLCASSSGQRETQYFGPGTRLLVL.